Listed below are T cell receptor beta chains from one sample, sequenced in a study of cytomegalovirus exposure and HLA in healthy donors. Measured with immunoSEQ multiplex PCR; TCRdb has only the in-frame clones, and not every one. Among some 140,000 clones listed, approximately 75% were seen once. Sequences were obtained from PBMCs. Receptor source: a man aged 18 to 30 in good health and CMV-seronegative. Both conserved end residues are part of each CDR3. D genes are given only for firm matches. Not every row has a clone size; where given, it reads once, few, many or a size class.

>-|TRBJ1-1|few|14|TRBV5-1
CASSLEAANTEAFF
TGCGCCAGCAGCTTGGAGGCGGCGAACACTGAAGCTTTCTTT
>TRBD1|TRBJ1-5|-|14|TRBV23-1
CASRPGQGPRPQHF
TGCGCCAGCAGACCGGGACAGGGGCCCAGACCCCAGCATTTT
>TRBD1|TRBJ2-1|-|13|TRBV29-1
CSGRQGTLEEQFF
TGCAGCGGCCGACAGGGGACCCTTGAGGAGCAGTTCTTC
>-|TRBJ2-5|-|14|TRBV14
CASSPLAVQETQYF
TGTGCCAGCAGCCCCTTAGCGGTTCAAGAGACCCAGTACTTC
>-|TRBJ1-1|-|13|TRBV19
CASRTTVNTEAFF
TGTGCCAGTAGAACAACAGTGAACACTGAAGCTTTCTTT
>TRBD2|TRBJ2-3|few|16|TRBV5-4
CASSAGLAGITDTQYF
TGTGCCAGCAGCGCGGGACTAGCGGGGATCACAGATACGCAGTATTTT
>-|TRBJ2-2|-|16|TRBV4-1
CASSQVRRGNTGELFF
TGCGCCAGCAGCCAAGTTAGGAGGGGGAACACCGGGGAGCTGTTTTTT
>TRBD2|TRBJ2-7|few|15|TRBV29-1
CSVPGGSGSVREQYF
TGCAGCGTTCCAGGGGGTAGCGGGAGCGTACGGGAGCAGTACTTC
>TRBD1|TRBJ1-1|-|14|TRBV7-2
CASSPGTANTEAFF
TGTGCCAGCAGCCCCGGGACAGCAAACACTGAAGCTTTCTTT
>-|TRBJ1-1|-|15|TRBV5-1
CASSGPDRMNTEAFF
TGCGCCAGCAGCGGGCCTGACAGGATGAACACTGAAGCTTTCTTT
>-|TRBJ1-6|-|17|TRBV19
CASSNPPGKIKPSPLHF
TGTGCCAGTAGTAACCCGCCAGGGAAAATCAAACCCTCACCCCTCCACTTT
>-|TRBJ2-1|-|16|TRBV18
CASSPAGTPSPHEQFF
TGTGCCAGCTCACCAGCCGGGACACCTTCTCCCCATGAGCAGTTCTTC
>-|TRBJ1-6|-|10|TRBV7-9
CASSPAPLHF
TGTGCCAGCAGCCCGGCACCCCTCCACTTT
>-|TRBJ2-3|-|15|TRBV7-9
CASSYGRSSTDTQYF
TGTGCCAGCAGCTATGGGAGAAGTAGCACAGATACGCAGTATTTT
>-|TRBJ1-1|-|15|TRBV7-2
CASKLSSDLNTEAFF
TGTGCCAGCAAGCTTAGTTCCGATTTGAACACTGAAGCTTTCTTT
>-|TRBJ2-5|-|15|TRBV7-9
CASSLAGGQRETQYF
TGTGCCAGCAGCTTAGCGGGGGGACAGAGAGAGACCCAGTACTTC
>TRBD1|TRBJ1-2|-|15|TRBV18
CASSPKDTGDYGYTF
TGTGCCAGCTCACCCAAAGATACAGGGGACTATGGCTACACCTTC
>TRBD1|TRBJ2-7|few|14|TRBV5-6
CASSLQGRSYEQYF
TGTGCCAGCAGCTTACAGGGGAGATCCTACGAGCAGTACTTC
>TRBD1|TRBJ2-2|-|15|TRBV5-6
CASLQGAYSTGELFF
TGTGCCAGCTTGCAGGGGGCTTACTCCACCGGGGAGCTGTTTTTT
>-|TRBJ1-2|-|16|TRBV4-1
CASSQDPHSLGDGYTF
TGCGCCAGCAGCCAAGACCCTCACAGCCTTGGCGATGGCTACACCTTC
>-|TRBJ2-5|-|14|TRBV9
CASSVEDSFGTQYF
TGTGCCAGCAGCGTAGAAGACAGCTTCGGAACCCAGTACTTC
>-|TRBJ1-1|-|14|TRBV4-2
CASSQDMTGKGSFF
TGTGCCAGCAGCCAAGATATGACAGGAAAGGGATCTTTCTTT
>TRBD1|TRBJ2-7|-|15|TRBV9
CASSSSGQGPYEQYF
TGTGCCAGCAGCTCGTCAGGACAGGGTCCTTACGAGCAGTACTTC
>-|TRBJ2-1|-|15|TRBV4-2
CASSSLVQGRDEQFF
TGTGCCAGCAGCTCCCTCGTCCAGGGAAGGGATGAGCAGTTCTTC
>-|TRBJ1-4|few|18|TRBV4-1
CASSQDWAVTGSGEKLFF
TGCGCCAGCAGCCAAGATTGGGCCGTGACGGGAAGTGGTGAAAAACTGTTTTTT
>TRBD2|TRBJ2-1|-|18|TRBV4-2
CASSQEELAGGFYNEQFF
TGTGCCAGCAGCCAAGAAGAACTAGCGGGGGGGTTTTACAATGAGCAGTTCTTC
>TRBD2|TRBJ2-3|once|16|TRBV29-1
CSVEDERGRSTDTQYF
TGCAGCGTTGAAGATGAGCGGGGCCGTAGCACAGATACGCAGTATTTT
>-|TRBJ2-1|-|16|TRBV14
CASSQDSGSSYNEQFF
TGTGCCAGCAGCCAAGATTCGGGGAGCTCCTACAATGAGCAGTTCTTC
>TRBD1|TRBJ2-6|few|18|TRBV7-9
CASSPQTGGAFGANVLTF
TGTGCCAGCAGCCCCCAGACAGGGGGAGCATTTGGGGCCAACGTCCTGACTTTC
>TRBD2|TRBJ2-5|-|14|TRBV10-3
CAIKSSGARETQYF
TGTGCCATCAAATCTAGCGGGGCACGGGAGACCCAGTACTTC
>TRBD1|TRBJ2-7|few|15|TRBV6-5
CASSPGTDTSYEQYF
TGTGCCAGCAGCCCGGGGACAGACACCTCCTACGAGCAGTACTTC
>-|TRBJ2-2|-|19|TRBV11-3
CASSLDLPYGQHNTGELFF
TGTGCCAGCAGCTTAGATCTACCCTACGGACAACATAACACCGGGGAGCTGTTTTTT
>-|TRBJ2-7|-|15|TRBV11-2
CASSYTGGQSYEQYF
TGTGCCAGCAGCTATACGGGGGGCCAGTCCTACGAGCAGTACTTC
>TRBD1|TRBJ1-1|few|16|TRBV5-4
CASRFDRDRYNTEAFF
TGTGCCAGCAGATTCGACCGGGACAGGTATAACACTGAAGCTTTCTTT
>-|TRBJ1-6|-|16|TRBV4-2
CASSQENSQSNSPLHF
TGTGCCAGCAGCCAAGAGAACAGCCAAAGTAATTCACCCCTCCACTTT
>-|TRBJ2-5|-|16|TRBV7-9
CASSLVGGGIQETQYF
-
>TRBD1|TRBJ1-5|-|15|TRBV5-4
CASSLDRGINQPQHF
TGTGCCAGCAGCTTGGACAGGGGGATCAATCAGCCCCAGCATTTT
>-|TRBJ1-4|few|14|TRBV5-4
CASSSGVTNEKLFF
TGTGCCAGCAGCTCAGGGGTAACTAATGAAAAACTGTTTTTT
>TRBD1|TRBJ1-5|-|16|TRBV4-1
CASSQDLARGYQPQHF
TGCGCCAGCAGCCAAGATCTCGCCAGGGGGTATCAGCCCCAGCATTTT
>TRBD1|TRBJ2-7|-|16|TRBV30
CAWSAKGQGGSYEQYF
TGTGCCTGGAGCGCCAAGGGACAGGGAGGCTCCTACGAGCAGTACTTC
>TRBD1|TRBJ1-2|-|13|TRBV6-1
CASSLGQTYGYTF
TGTGCCAGCAGTTTGGGACAGACCTATGGCTACACCTTC
>TRBD1|TRBJ1-1|-|14|TRBV7-9
CASSFYRGPSRPFF
TGTGCCAGCAGCTTTTACAGGGGCCCCTCACGGCCTTTCTTT